This TCR beta chain came from a study of blood T cell repertoires in COVID-19. This CDR3 spans 18 amino acids. V was clipped by 0 bases and J by 5 bases; unmatched bases: 12. The V gene's germline CDR1 is MNHEY and CDR2 SVGEGT. Repertoires were generated with immunoSEQ multiplex PCR, while TCRdb's copy carries only in-frame clones and drops some. The sample lists some 270,000 clones; approximately 85% were seen once. This clone has more than one count but fewer than ten. This clonotype was obtained from a human donor with COVID-19, enrolled during active disease. The donor label of this sample is uncertain. Sequencing was carried out using peripheral blood. The rearrangement joins TRBV6-2 or TRBV6-3 to TRBJ1-5; TRBD1 agrees at 8 bases. CDR3 region: CASSYSTWGTGGDQPQHF. Here the CDR3 DNA reads TGTGCCAGCAGTTACTCGACCTGGGGAACAGGGGGAGATCAGCCCCAGCATTTT.